The 11 T cell receptor beta chains below were found in one sample sequenced in a study of shared clonotypes between healthy human individuals. Repertoires were generated with immunoSEQ multiplex PCR, while TCRdb's copy carries only in-frame clones and drops some. The sample has approximately 810,000 clones; 92% are singletons. Naive CD8 cells lacked CD45RO, underwent positive selection for CCR7 and left out terminally differentiated effector memory CD45RA+ cells. The sequenced sample consisted of naive CD8+ T cells sorted from blood. These receptors came from a man between 25 and 39 years old in good health.

This clone showed up just once. Other DNA sequences from this sample encode an identical CDR3 as well. The chain links TRBV29-1 to TRBJ1-1, with a possible D match to TRBD1 (5 bases). Germline-derived CDR1 and CDR2 are SQVTM and ANQGSEA. The CDR3 totals 11 residues. With 4 bases removed from V and 6 bases from J, the gap between germline ends came to 9 bases. CDR3 sequence reads: CSVVLGAEAFF. DNA for the CDR3: TGCAGCGTTGTTTTGGGGGCTGAAGCTTTCTTT.

V gene TRBV6-1 combines with J gene TRBJ2-7, with 13 nucleotides matching TRBD2. The junction had 5 bases not matched to a gene; V was cut back by 8 bases and J by 4 bases. The CDR3 runs 14 residues. Germline values: CDR1 MNHNS, CDR2 SASEGT. CDR3 protein: CASQLAGGPYEQYF. DNA of the CDR3: TGTGCCAGCCAACTAGCGGGAGGGCCGTACGAGCAGTACTTC.

This clone was seen a single time. The J gene is TRBJ2-7, the V gene TRBV15; D could derive from TRBD1 or TRBD2 (5 bases each). The CDR3 has 12 amino acids. Germline V gene lookup returns CDR1 LNHNV and CDR2 YYDKDF (reference sequence). The V end was cut by 6 bases, the J end by 4 bases, with 10 bases between. This CDR3 reads CATRGREYEQYF. As DNA, the CDR3 is TGTGCCACCAGGGGCAGGGAGTACGAGCAGTACTTC.

The chain employs TRBV9 and TRBJ1-2; no definite D call. Trimming left V 3 bases short and J 4 bases short, with 16 bases between. This CDR3 is built from 15 residues. Germline CDR1 and CDR2: SGDLS and YYNGEE. The CDR3 coding sequence is TGTGCCAGCAGCGCCGGGTCCGTTGACCCCTATGGCTACACCTTC. Amino acids: CASSAGSVDPYGYTF.

The CDR3 DNA reads TGCAGCGCCCGGACTATCTCCTACAATGAGCAGTTCTTC. Amino acids: CSARTISYNEQFF. The rearrangement links TRBV29-1 to TRBJ2-1, with D tentatively TRBD2 (6 bases). Trimming removed 7 bases from V and 0 bases from J, with 10 bases in between. This CDR3 is built from 13 residues. Germline CDR1 reads SQVTM; CDR2 reads ANQGSEA.

Concerning this clone: The same CDR3 arises from other DNA sequences in this sample as well. J is TRBJ2-3 and V is TRBV7-9; D gene unclear. The V gene's germline CDR1 is SEHNR and CDR2 FQNEAQ (reference sequence). The V gene lost 2 bases and the J gene lost 6 bases, with 3 bases spanning the gap. The CDR3 sequence is 11 residues long. The CDR3 coding sequence is TGTGCCAGCAGCTTATCCGATACGCAGTATTTT. Translation gives CASSLSDTQYF.

As DNA, the CDR3 is TGTGCCAGCAGCTTAGCGGGAGACTATATGGGCTACACCTTC. It specifies CASSLAGDYMGYTF. This sequence joins TRBV7-9 and TRBJ1-2; no clear D. V was pared by 0 bases and J by 8 bases, with 13 bases between. CDR1 SEHNR and CDR2 FQNEAQ come from the germline V gene (reference sequence). The CDR3 consists of 14 residues.

This clone was seen only once. This chain uses TRBV6-1 with TRBJ2-3, with 10 bases aligning to TRBD2. The germline V gene has CDR1 MNHNS and CDR2 SASEGT. This CDR3 is built from 16 residues. V lost 1 base and J lost 8; bases outside the gene matches: 9. The CDR3 is CASSEVASGRLGTQYF. CDR3 bases: TGTGCCAGCAGTGAAGTGGCTAGCGGGAGACTAGGTACGCAGTATTTT.

CDR3 loop: CASSYHTGNQETQYF. CDR3 DNA: TGTGCCAGCAGTTACCACACAGGGAACCAAGAGACCCAGTACTTC. V gene TRBV6-5 combines with J gene TRBJ2-5; a weak D match, TRBD1 (6 bases). CDR1 is MNHEY and CDR2 is SVGAGI in the germline V gene. V was cut by 2 bases and J by 0 bases, with 10 bases left in between. This CDR3 contains 15 residues.

The chain has TRBV4-3 and TRBJ2-7; D gene uncertain. From germline, CDR1 is LGHNA and CDR2 YSLEER. The V gene lost 0 bases and the J gene lost 4 bases, with 10 bases spanning the gap. CDR3 size: 14 residues. CDR3 nucleotide sequence: TGCGCCAGCAGCCAAGATACGGCACTATACGAGCAGTACTTC. Translation: CASSQDTALYEQYF.

The rearrangement links TRBV27 to TRBJ2-1, with D hard to call. The CDR3 loop spans 13 amino acids. Trimming shortened V by 6 bases and J by 6 bases, and 12 bases separated the two germline ends. Germline CDR1 and CDR2: MNHEY and SMNVEV (reference sequence). The CDR3 here is CASSEITVNEQFF. The CDR3 nucleotides read TGTGCCAGCAGCGAAATAACAGTCAATGAGCAGTTCTTC.